The 26 T cell receptor beta chains below all came from one sample that was sequenced in a study of yellow fever vaccine responses in identical twins (dated 2018 in TCRdb). To prepare the library, RT-PCR was applied. The sample was run on an Illumina HiSeq 2500. TCRdb reworked the public reads: Q25 trimming with fastp, MiXCR clone assembly, productive beta chains retained. All rows with the same CDR3 protein become a single entry with the most common DNA and genes. This sample is represented by 30,000 to 40,000 distinct CDR3 sequences; less than 70% of them were singletons. The ten biggest clones cover about 4.5% of the sample. The starting material was T cells from blood (PBMCs), unsorted or a sorted subset (not recorded which), obtained before or after yellow fever vaccination (not recorded which). These receptors were obtained from a woman younger than 35 who received the yellow fever vaccine. Donor details come from another sample of the same person, matched by shared clones.

The CDR3: CASSLTREYEQYF. In DNA, the CDR3 is TGTGCCAGCAGCTTAACAAGAGAGTACGAGCAGTACTTC. The chain links TRBV7-3 to TRBJ2-7; D gene uncertain. Germline-derived CDR1 and CDR2 are SGHTA and FQGTGA. Trimming left V 0 bases short and J 4 bases short, with 7 bases between. This CDR3 comprises 13 residues.

The DNA of the CDR3 is TGCGCCAGCAGCTTGGATGGGAATGAGCAGTTCTTC. Translating it yields CASSLDGNEQFF. This chain joins TRBV5-1 and TRBJ2-1; D ambiguous. The germline V gene has CDR1 SGHRS and CDR2 YFSETQ. Trimming took 0 bases from V and 7 from J, leaving 5 bases between them. CDR3 length: 12 amino acids. The full variable domain, completed using reference TRBV5-1 and TRBJ2-1, is KAGVTQTPRYLIKTRGQQVTLSCSPISGHRSVSWYQQTPGQGLQFLFEYFSETQRNKGNFPGRFSGRQFSNSRSEMNVSTLELGDSALYLCASSLDGNEQFFGPGTRLTVL.

The V gene is TRBV29-1, the J gene TRBJ2-7, with no clear D. V gave up 4 bases and J gave up 3 bases, with 10 bases separating them. The CDR3 is 12 amino acids. The germline CDR1 and CDR2 sequences are SQVTM and ANQGSEA. The CDR3 region is CSVGQIFYEQYF. In DNA, the CDR3 is TGCAGCGTTGGGCAGATATTCTACGAGCAGTACTTC.

The rearrangement joins TRBV12-3 or TRBV12-4 to TRBJ2-2; 14 positions agree with TRBD2. V dropped 4 bases and J dropped 6; count of bases not matched to a gene: 4. CDR3 length: 16 residues. The CDR3 DNA reads TGTGCCAGCAGTTGGGGACTAGCGGGAGAGCCCGGGGAGCTGTTTTTT. This codes for CASSWGLAGEPGELFF.

The rearrangement uses TRBV29-1 and TRBJ1-1; 10 bases fit TRBD1. Germline V CDR1 and CDR2: SQVTM, ANQGSEA. The CDR3 sequence is 12 residues long. The J segment lost 7 bases and the V segment lost 6 bases, leaving 5 bases of the junction unmatched. The CDR3 DNA is TGCAGCGTGACAGGGGGCCGGAGTGAAGCTTTCTTT. Its protein is CSVTGGRSEAFF.

The chain has TRBV12-3 or TRBV12-4 and TRBJ1-2; D perhaps matches TRBD1 (5 bases). Trimming took off 7 bases at V and 8 bases at J, with 17 bases between the two ends. This CDR3 is built from 13 residues. The CDR3 here is CASKSGTGSGYTF. The CDR3 coding sequence is TGTGCCAGCAAATCCGGGACGGGGAGCGGCTACACCTTC.

This chain joins TRBV12-3 or TRBV12-4 and TRBJ2-5; D is unclear. The V end lost 7 bases, the J end lost 4 bases, and 16 bases lay between the germline ends. CDR3 length: 14 amino acids. CDR3: CASTPPGYTETQYF. In nucleotides, the CDR3 is TGTGCCAGCACCCCCCCCGGCTATACAGAGACCCAGTACTTC.

Points on this clonotype: Relative to the germline gene, one junction end is altered; a read error may explain this. V and J are TRBV11-2 and TRBJ2-5; possibly TRBD2 for D (5 bases). The CDR3 has 14 residues. Germline lookup yields CDR1 SGHAT and CDR2 FQNNGV. The CDR3 reads CASSFVAYQETQYF. The CDR3 region has the DNA TGTGCCAGCAGCTTCGTAGCGTACCAAGAGACCCAGTATTTC. The variable domain in full, with the rest retrieved from reference TRBV11-2 and TRBJ2-5, is EAGVAQSPRYKIIEKRQSVAFWCNPISGHATLYWYQQILGQGPKLLIQFQNNGVVDDSQLPKDRFSAERLKGVDSTLKIQPAKLEDSAVYLCASSFVAYQETQYFGPGTRLLVL.

The chain employs TRBV18 and TRBJ2-4; TRBD2 agrees at 7 bases. Germline CDR1 and CDR2: KGHSH and LQKENI. V was clipped by 5 bases and J by 4 bases; unmatched bases: 8. This CDR3 is 15 amino acids long. The CDR3, as DNA: TGTGCCAGCTCAACTGGTTCCGGGGGGAAAAACATTCAGTACTTC. Translated: CASSTGSGGKNIQYF.

This clonotype was detected a few times. The chain employs TRBV28 and TRBJ1-5; 9 nucleotides line up with TRBD1. The trim removed 4 bases at V and 3 bases at J, leaving 4 bases unmatched. Germline V lookup: CDR1 MDHEN, CDR2 SYDVKM. The CDR3 spans 15 residues. Written as DNA, the CDR3 is TGTGCCAGCAGTTCGGGACAGGGAAACAATCAGCCCCAGCATTTT. It yields the protein CASSSGQGNNQPQHF.

The rearrangement uses TRBV2 and TRBJ1-3, with D tentatively TRBD1 (6 bases). Trimming cost V 4 bases and J 0 bases, with 16 bases left between them. The CDR3 runs to 17 residues. The germline V gene has CDR1 SNHLY and CDR2 FYNNEI. CDR3 in DNA: TGTGCCAGCAGTGGAACTCCGGGACACTTCTCTGGAAACACCATATATTTT. Amino acids: CASSGTPGHFSGNTIYF.

The chain recombines TRBV29-1 with TRBJ2-3; D might be TRBD1 or TRBD2, each matching 5 bases. There are 13 residues in the CDR3. Deletions cut 7 bases from V and 2 bases from J, with 13 bases between. Germline values: CDR1 SQVTM, CDR2 ANQGSEA. The CDR3 reads CSAPGPATDTQYF. The CDR3 bases are TGCAGCGCACCGGGACCAGCCACAGATACGCAGTATTTT.

This clonotype was seen a few times. The J gene is TRBJ1-6, the V gene TRBV29-1; D call uncertain. The CDR3 covers 15 residues. Trimming pared 3 bases from V and 10 bases from J, leaving 19 bases between. Germline V lookup: CDR1 SQVTM, CDR2 ANQGSEA. The CDR3 sequence: CSVDWTLVQNSPLHF. The CDR3 DNA sequence: TGCAGCGTTGATTGGACTCTGGTACAAAACTCACCCCTCCACTTT. Based on the CDR3 plus reference TRBV29-1 and TRBJ1-6, the full variable domain is SAVISQKPSRDICQRGTSLTIQCQVDSQVTMMFWYRQQPGQSLTLIATANQGSEATYESGFVIDKFPISRPNLTFSTLTVSNMSPEDSSIYLCSVDWTLVQNSPLHFGNGTRLTVT.

This clonotype is a singleton in its sample. The chain employs TRBV4-1 and TRBJ1-4; perhaps TRBD1 as D (5 bases). CDR1 and CDR2 from the germline V gene are MGHRA and YSYEKL. V lost 1 base to trimming and J lost 7 bases, with 10 bases between them. The CDR3 contains 14 residues. CDR3 DNA sequence: TGCGCCAGCAGCCAAGTAGGGGCGCGTGAAAAACTGTTTTTT. It yields the protein CASSQVGAREKLFF.

The chain links TRBV29-1 to TRBJ1-1; D is unclear. This CDR3 comprises 11 residues. CDR1 is SQVTM and CDR2 is ANQGSEA in the germline V gene. The V end lost 6 bases, the J end lost 5 bases, and 10 bases lay between the germline ends. CDR3 sequence reads: CSVLQVTEAFF. The CDR3 DNA follows: TGCAGCGTCCTTCAGGTTACTGAAGCTTTCTTT.

The V call is TRBV18, the J call TRBJ2-2, with D possibly TRBD1 on 6 matching bases. The length of the CDR3 is 16 residues. In germline, CDR1 is KGHSH, CDR2 LQKENI. The V and J ends lost 0 bases and 5 bases respectively, with 13 bases between them. Here the CDR3 DNA reads TGTGCCAGCTCACCACCCAGGGGAGCCTCAACCGGGGAGCTGTTTTTT. This gives the protein CASSPPRGASTGELFF. Based on the CDR3 plus reference TRBV18 and TRBJ2-2, the full variable domain is NAGVMQNPRHLVRRRGQEARLRCSPMKGHSHVYWYRQLPEEGLKFMVYLQKENIIDESGMPKERFSAEFPKEGPSILRIQQVVRGDSAAYFCASSPPRGASTGELFFGEGSRLTVL.

The chain couples TRBV4-3 to TRBJ2-7; 7 bases agree with TRBD1. CDR1 LGHNA and CDR2 YSLEER come from the germline V gene. The trim removed 1 base at V and 4 bases at J, leaving 4 bases unmatched. CDR3 size: 14 residues. This CDR3 reads CASSQGQGSYEQYF. DNA for the CDR3: TGCGCCAGCAGCCAAGGACAGGGTTCGTACGAGCAGTACTTC.

The chain combines TRBV7-9 with TRBJ2-1; D is possibly TRBD1 (6 bases). The germline V gene has CDR1 SEHNR and CDR2 FQNEAQ (reference sequence). The CDR3 spans 14 residues. V was shortened by 8 bases and J by 7 bases, with 18 bases between the two germline ends. The CDR3 bases are TGTGCCAGCTTAAACCGGGACAACGGGAATGAGCAGTTCTTC. It codes for CASLNRDNGNEQFF. Using reference TRBV7-9 and TRBJ2-1 for the parts outside the CDR3, the full variable domain is DTGVSQNPRHKITKRGQNVTFRCDPISEHNRLYWYRQTLGQGPEFLTYFQNEAQLEKSRLLSDRFSAERPKGSFSTLEIQRTEQGDSAMYLCASLNRDNGNEQFFGPGTRLTVL.

The rearrangement joins TRBV18 to TRBJ1-1, with D unclear. The CDR3 is made up of 15 amino acids. Looked up from germline, CDR1 is KGHSH and CDR2 is LQKENI. The V end was cut by 1 base, the J end by 1 base, with 10 bases between. The CDR3 DNA is TGTGCCAGCTCACCACGGGAAGGGTGGAACACTGAAGCTTTCTTT. Translated: CASSPREGWNTEAFF.

This clonotype was picked up one time. This sequence joins TRBV19 and TRBJ2-3; 9 nucleotides match TRBD1. The CDR3 is 13 residues long. Per the germline V gene, CDR1 is LNHDA and CDR2 is SQIVND (reference sequence). The V and J ends lost 8 bases and 2 bases, in that order; junction bases with no gene match: 2. CDR3 sequence (DNA): TGTGCCAGTGGGACAGGGATCACAGATACGCAGTATTTT. Translating it yields CASGTGITDTQYF. The full variable domain, completed using reference TRBV19 and TRBJ2-3, is DGGITQSPKYLFRKEGQNVTLSCEQNLNHDAMYWYRQDPGQGLRLIYYSQIVNDFQKGDIAEGYSVSREKKESFPLTVTSAQKNPTAFYLCASGTGITDTQYFGPGTRLTVL.

The chain links TRBV2 to TRBJ2-7; possible D gene TRBD1, 6 bases. The germline V and J ends were trimmed by 6 bases and 2 bases, with 14 bases remaining between them. From germline, CDR1 is SNHLY and CDR2 FYNNEI. This CDR3 comprises 14 residues. The CDR3 spells CASRTPGQPYEQYV. The CDR3 DNA reads as TGTGCCAGCAGGACCCCGGGACAACCCTACGAGCAGTACGTC.

This clonotype has more than one count but fewer than ten. The rearrangement links TRBV4-1 to TRBJ1-3, with unresolved D. The CDR3 length is 16 residues. CDR1 is MGHRA, CDR2 YSYEKL, per germline. V was pared by 4 bases and J by 0 bases, with 13 bases between. CDR3 residues: CASSPGSLNSGNTIYF. The CDR3 DNA is TGCGCCAGCAGCCCTGGAAGTCTAAACTCTGGAAACACCATATATTTT.

The V and J genes are TRBV15 and TRBJ2-7, with D unclear. The CDR3 consists of 14 residues. V was shortened by 4 bases and J by 0 bases, with 10 bases between the two germline ends. Germline CDR1 LNHNV, CDR2 YYDKDF (reference sequence). CDR3 loop: CATSIRLSSYEQYF. CDR3 DNA: TGTGCCACCAGCATAAGACTCAGCTCCTACGAGCAGTACTTC.

The sample holds one count of this clonotype. The chain recombines TRBV12-3 or TRBV12-4 with TRBJ2-3; TRBD2 aligns across 14 bases. With 3 bases clipped from V and 4 bases from J, the junction kept 0 bases outside the gene matches. The CDR3 sequence is 15 residues long. The CDR3 DNA reads TGTGCCAGCAGTTTGACTAGCGGGAGGGCAGATACGCAGTATTTT. Encoded protein: CASSLTSGRADTQYF.

J is TRBJ2-5 and V is TRBV3-1; 9 bases are shared with TRBD2. The CDR3 covers 15 residues. Germline trimming cut 2 bases from V and 1 base from J; bases unmatched to any gene: 2. Germline V gene lookup returns CDR1 LGHDT and CDR2 YNNKEL (reference sequence). CDR3 in amino acids: CASSQLAGVQETQYF. The CDR3 DNA sequence: TGTGCCAGCAGCCAATTAGCGGGGGTCCAAGAGACCCAGTACTTC.

The chain links TRBV21-1 to TRBJ1-1. TRBV21-1 is listed as a pseudogene. CDR3 size: 15 residues. The CDR3 loop is CASSKDSALNTEAFF. Here the CDR3 DNA reads TGTGCCAGCAGCAAAGACAGCGCTTTGAACACTGAAGCTTTCTTT.